This passage covers 21 T cell receptor beta chains from one sample sequenced in a study of PD-L1 blockade in urothelial cancer. Time point specified: peripheral blood 6 weeks after treatment start. The assay was immunoSEQ multiplex PCR, and TCRdb's table has in-frame clones only and misses some. The sample lists approximately 28,000 clones, approximately 80% seen once, with under 3% in the top ten. This material consisted of PBMCs, taken around atezolizumab (anti-PD-L1) treatment. These TCRs come from a man aged 70 or older with urothelial cancer.

V usage is TRBV6-5 and J usage is TRBJ2-7; D is undetermined. The CDR3 is 14 amino acids. Germline V gives CDR1 MNHEY, CDR2 SVGAGI. V lost 6 bases, J lost 5 bases, and 17 bases lay in between. The CDR3 is CASSLGFQVNEQYF. CDR3 coding DNA: TGTGCCAGCAGCTTAGGTTTTCAGGTTAACGAGCAGTACTTC.

V and J are TRBV6-1 and TRBJ1-1, with 8 nucleotides matching TRBD1. CDR3 length: 14 residues. Germline CDR1 MNHNS, CDR2 SASEGT. With V trimmed by 6 bases and J by 6 bases, 9 bases remained unmatched. The CDR3 reads CASRDTDRGPEAFF. The CDR3 nucleotides are TGTGCCAGCAGGGATACTGACAGGGGCCCTGAAGCTTTCTTT.

The rearrangement uses TRBV6-1 and TRBJ2-2, with a possible D match to TRBD1 (6 bases). V lost 7 bases and J 4 bases, leaving 13 bases between the germline ends. Germline-derived CDR1 and CDR2 are MNHNS and SASEGT. The length of the CDR3 is 14 residues. In nucleotides, the CDR3 is TGTGCCAGCATGGGACACCTCGTCACCGGGGAGCTGTTTTTT. Translated, it gives CASMGHLVTGELFF.

This chain uses TRBV19 with TRBJ2-5, with 12 nucleotides matching TRBD1. CDR1 and CDR2 (germline): LNHDA, SQIVND (reference sequence). With 1 base clipped from V and 5 bases from J, the junction kept 8 bases outside the gene matches. This CDR3 is built from 17 residues. The CDR3 DNA sequence: TGTGCCAGTAGTATAGTTCCCGGGACAGGGGGCCGGGAGACCCAGTACTTC. It encodes CASSIVPGTGGRETQYF.

The chain couples TRBV6-5 to TRBJ1-1, with D perhaps matching TRBD1 (6 bases). Trimming left V 7 bases short and J 0 bases short, with 12 bases between. CDR1 and CDR2 (germline): MNHEY, SVGAGI. CDR3 length equals 14 residues. CDR3 loop: CASNQGHMNTEAFF. As DNA, the CDR3 is TGTGCCAGCAACCAGGGGCACATGAACACTGAAGCTTTCTTT.

This chain uses TRBV7-2 with TRBJ1-1; D is possibly TRBD1 (6 bases). Germline loops: CDR1 SGHTA, CDR2 FQGNSA. V lost 5 bases to trimming and J lost 1 base, with 14 bases between them. The CDR3 has 15 amino acids. As DNA, the CDR3 is TGTGCCAGCAGCATGAACAGGGTGGGGAACACTGAAGCTTTCTTT. This encodes CASSMNRVGNTEAFF.

The rearrangement uses TRBV7-8 and TRBJ2-7, with TRBD1 identical over 9 bases. Per the germline V gene, CDR1 is SGHVS and CDR2 is FQNEAQ. The J segment lost 0 bases and the V segment lost 5 bases, leaving 5 bases of the junction unmatched. This CDR3 region has 15 residues. The CDR3 sequence: CASSGGTGSSYEQYF. The CDR3 region has the DNA TGTGCCAGCAGCGGGGGGACAGGGAGCTCCTACGAGCAGTACTTC.

The V and J genes are TRBV25-1 and TRBJ1-1; no clear D. The CDR3 length is 15 residues. V was shortened by 4 bases and J by 8 bases, with 20 bases between the two germline ends. Per germline, CDR1 MGHDK and CDR2 SYGVNS. The DNA for the CDR3 is TGTGCCAGCAGTGGTGGAGGGCTGGGGTCGAGAGAAGCTTTCTTT. Its protein product is CASSGGGLGSREAFF.

The chain combines TRBV9 with TRBJ1-6, with 7 bases that match TRBD1. CDR3 length: 15 amino acids. The J segment lost 7 bases and the V segment lost 3 bases, leaving 7 bases of the junction unmatched. Per the germline V gene, CDR1 is SGDLS and CDR2 is YYNGEE. CDR3 loop: CASSGSGQQNSPLHF. The DNA of the CDR3 is TGTGCCAGCAGCGGTTCGGGACAGCAAAATTCACCCCTCCACTTT. The entire variable domain, with the rest obtained from reference TRBV9 and TRBJ1-6, is as follows: DSGVTQTPKHLITATGQRVTLRCSPRSGDLSVYWYQQSLDQGLQFLIQYYNGEERAKGNILERFSAQQFPDLHSELNLSSLELGDSALYFCASSGSGQQNSPLHFGNGTRLTVT.

The chain links TRBV4-1 to TRBJ1-4; 9 bases map to TRBD1. The germline CDR1 and CDR2 sequences are MGHRA and YSYEKL. Germline trimming cut 4 bases from V and 8 bases from J; bases unmatched to any gene: 11. This CDR3 spans 16 amino acids. The CDR3 region is CASSPSPTGGGEKLFF. The CDR3 DNA is TGCGCCAGCAGCCCATCCCCGACAGGGGGAGGAGAAAAACTGTTTTTT.

This sequence joins TRBV30 and TRBJ1-1; D may be TRBD1 (5 bases). The V end lost 4 bases, the J end lost 6 bases, and 9 bases lay between the germline ends. The CDR3 covers 11 residues. Looked up from germline, CDR1 is GTSNPN and CDR2 is SVGIG (reference sequence). CDR3 DNA: TGTGCCTGGACCGAAGGGGCTGAAGCTTTCTTT. Its protein is CAWTEGAEAFF.

V and J are TRBV9 and TRBJ2-1; perhaps TRBD2 as D (6 bases). The V gene lost 3 bases and the J gene lost 6 bases, with 19 bases spanning the gap. The germline gives CDR1 SGDLS, CDR2 YYNGEE. The CDR3 is made up of 16 amino acids. The CDR3 loop is CASSGRRGDSFNEQFF. The DNA for the CDR3 is TGTGCCAGCAGCGGGAGGCGAGGGGACTCTTTCAATGAGCAGTTCTTC.

This chain uses TRBV19 with TRBJ2-7; 8 nucleotides align to TRBD2. After removal of 7 bases from V and 7 bases from J, the junction contained 9 bases not matched to a gene. Germline lookup yields CDR1 LNHDA and CDR2 SQIVND (reference sequence). The CDR3 has 13 residues. The CDR3 region is CASTPQGLGEQYF. CDR3 coding DNA: TGTGCCAGTACCCCCCAGGGACTAGGGGAGCAGTACTTC.

The CDR3 coding sequence is TGTGCCAGCAGCCCTGGACAGGTCTCTCAGCCCCAGCATTTT. This codes for CASSPGQVSQPQHF. The chain has TRBV7-2 and TRBJ1-5; 7 bases are a match to TRBD1. Germline V gene sequence: CDR1 SGHTA, CDR2 FQGNSA. CDR3 length equals 14 residues. V trimming: 5 bases; J trimming: 6 bases; junction bases outside the gene matches: 7.

J is TRBJ2-7 and V is TRBV2, with D perhaps TRBD2 (5 bases). V was pared by 2 bases and J by 4 bases, with 6 bases between. This CDR3 comprises 12 residues. CDR1 and CDR2 from the germline V gene are SNHLY and FYNNEI. DNA for the CDR3: TGTGCCAGCAGTGAACGGGGATACGAGCAGTACTTC. Translating it yields CASSERGYEQYF.

This clone was seen a few times. The CDR3: CSAAVGTGYNEQFF. CDR3 nucleotides: TGCAGTGCCGCAGTTGGGACAGGCTACAATGAGCAGTTCTTC. This chain uses TRBV29-1 with TRBJ2-1; 8 positions agree with TRBD1. The CDR3 sequence is 14 residues long. Germline CDR1 is SQVTM and CDR2 is ANQGSEA.

This chain links TRBV5-1 with TRBJ2-5; TRBD2 is a possible D gene (6 bases). The germline V gene encodes CDR1 SGHRS and CDR2 YFSETQ. The ends were cut back, 4 bases at V and 2 bases at J, with 9 bases in the middle. This CDR3 is built from 13 residues. The CDR3 loop is CASSQGLQETQYF. CDR3 DNA: TGCGCCAGCAGCCAGGGACTGCAAGAGACCCAGTACTTC. The variable domain in full, with the rest retrieved from reference TRBV5-1 and TRBJ2-5, is KAGVTQTPRYLIKTRGQQVTLSCSPISGHRSVSWYQQTPGQGLQFLFEYFSETQRNKGNFPGRFSGRQFSNSRSEMNVSTLELGDSALYLCASSQGLQETQYFGPGTRLLVL.

V and J are TRBV7-2 and TRBJ2-3; D might be TRBD2 (6 bases). Germline CDR1 is SGHTA and CDR2 is FQGNSA. V gave up 5 bases and J gave up 6 bases, with 12 bases separating them. This CDR3 spans 13 amino acids. CDR3: CASSGVRGDTQYF. The DNA for the CDR3 is TGTGCCAGCAGCGGGGTACGGGGGGATACGCAGTATTTT.

The chain uses TRBV5-5 and TRBJ1-1; TRBD1 agrees at 8 bases. The CDR3 runs 14 residues. The germline V gene encodes CDR1 SGHKS and CDR2 YYEKEE (reference sequence). V lost 2 bases, J lost 1 base, and 1 base stayed unmatched. Here the CDR3 DNA reads TGTGCCAGCAGCTTCGGGACAGGGAACACTGAAGCTTTCTTT. Translated, it gives CASSFGTGNTEAFF. The whole variable domain, filled in from reference TRBV5-5 and TRBJ1-1, reads DAGVTQSPTHLIKTRGQQVTLRCSPISGHKSVSWYQQVLGQGPQFIFQYYEKEERGRGNFPDRFSARQFPNYSSELNVNALLLGDSALYLCASSFGTGNTEAFFGQGTRLTVV.

This clone has a single count. V usage is TRBV28 and J usage is TRBJ2-7; 7 nucleotides line up with TRBD2. The V gene end was trimmed by 1 base and the J gene end by 2 bases; junction bases not matched to a gene: 5. The CDR3 consists of 15 residues. The germline V gene has CDR1 MDHEN and CDR2 SYDVKM. The CDR3, as DNA: TGTGCCAGCAGTTTATCGGGAGGATCGGCCTACGAGCAGTACTTC. Amino acid sequence: CASSLSGGSAYEQYF.

The chain has TRBV5-1 and TRBJ2-2; TRBD2 matches at 13 bases. The CDR3 length is 17 residues. J lost 2 bases, V lost 4 bases, and 5 bases had no gene match. The germline CDR1 and CDR2 sequences are SGHRS and YFSETQ. CDR3 residues: CASSTGTSGVNTGELFF. CDR3 nucleotides: TGCGCCAGCAGCACCGGGACTAGCGGGGTTAACACCGGGGAGCTGTTTTTT.